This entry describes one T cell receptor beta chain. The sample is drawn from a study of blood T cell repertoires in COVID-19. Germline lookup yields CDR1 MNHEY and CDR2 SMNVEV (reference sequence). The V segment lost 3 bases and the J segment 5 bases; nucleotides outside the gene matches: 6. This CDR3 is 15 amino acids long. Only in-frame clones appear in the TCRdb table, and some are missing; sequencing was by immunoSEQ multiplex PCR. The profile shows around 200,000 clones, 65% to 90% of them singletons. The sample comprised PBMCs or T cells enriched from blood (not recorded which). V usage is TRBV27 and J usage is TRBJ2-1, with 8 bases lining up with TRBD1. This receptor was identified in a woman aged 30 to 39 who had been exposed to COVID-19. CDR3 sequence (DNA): TGTGCCAGCAGTTTCGGGACAGGTCAACACAATGAGCAGTTCTTC. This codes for CASSFGTGQHNEQFF.